This T cell receptor (beta chain) was captured by sequencing in a study of STAT3 mutations in large granular lymphocyte leukemia. The study's findings and limits: At least one immunodominant TCR beta clonotype appeared in every T-cell large granular lymphocyte leukemia patient.

Remarks on this clone: Its antigen is unidentified.

Produced via immunoSEQ multiplex PCR; TCRdb's table is partial and in-frame only. The table records fewer than 2,500 clones, 22% of them present only once. Germline lookup yields CDR1 SGHNT and CDR2 YYREEE (reference sequence). The CDR3 length is 14 residues. V shed 1 base and J shed 5 bases, with 12 bases lying between them. The origin of this receptor is a man aged 60 to 75 with T-cell large granular lymphocyte leukemia. Some clones in this sample may be carry-over from other donors' samples. Sequencing was performed on peripheral blood mononuclear cells. The J gene is TRBJ2-5, the V gene TRBV5-4, with D uncertain. The CDR3 DNA sequence: TGTGCCAGCAGCTTGCCCGGTCCCGAGGAGACCCAGTACTTC. The encoded protein is CASSLPGPEETQYF.